The 28 T cell receptor beta chains below all came from one sample that was sequenced in a study of T cell changes during pregnancy in multiple sclerosis. Generated by immunoSEQ multiplex PCR, the TCRdb table keeps only in-frame clones and is missing some. The sample lists just over 40,000 clones, about 88% occurring once. Sequencing was performed on CD4+ T cells from peripheral blood mononuclear cells, taken in the first trimester of pregnancy. The receptors here all came from a female donor with multiple sclerosis, enrolled in a pregnancy study.

The chain couples TRBV7-9 to TRBJ2-3; a weak D match, TRBD2 (5 bases). With 5 bases removed from V and 1 base from J, the gap between germline ends came to 16 bases. The CDR3 runs 16 residues. The germline V gene has CDR1 SEHNR and CDR2 FQNEAQ (reference sequence). The CDR3 loop reads CASSEGRGGGTDTQYF. For the CDR3, the DNA is TGTGCCAGCAGCGAAGGGAGAGGTGGGGGCACAGATACGCAGTATTTT.

The rearrangement joins TRBV4-1 to TRBJ1-2; 9 bases are a match to TRBD1. CDR3 length equals 16 residues. With 1 base clipped from V and 5 bases from J, the junction kept 8 bases outside the gene matches. Germline CDR1 and CDR2: MGHRA and YSYEKL. The CDR3 sequence: CASSQGLRGTGYGYTF. CDR3 DNA: TGCGCCAGCAGCCAAGGCCTTAGAGGGACAGGGTATGGCTACACCTTC.

The chain uses TRBV6-5 and TRBJ2-4, with D maybe TRBD2 (5 bases). The CDR3 is 14 residues long. CDR1 is MNHEY, CDR2 SVGAGI, per germline. V dropped 7 bases and J dropped 2 bases, with 12 bases sitting between them. The CDR3 region is CASKGRGTKNIQYF. In nucleotides, the CDR3 is TGTGCCAGCAAAGGGAGAGGGACCAAAAACATTCAGTACTTC.

V gene TRBV18 combines with J gene TRBJ1-4, with D perhaps matching TRBD1 (5 bases). The CDR3 contains 17 residues. Germline CDR1 and CDR2: KGHSH and LQKENI. The V end lost 3 bases, the J end lost 0 bases, and 14 bases lay between the germline ends. CDR3 nucleotides: TGTGCCAGCTCACCTACAAGGGGTCCTGCAACTAATGAAAAACTGTTTTTT. Residues: CASSPTRGPATNEKLFF.

The chain couples TRBV19 to TRBJ2-4; 7 bases are a match to TRBD1. From germline, CDR1 is LNHDA and CDR2 SQIVND (reference sequence). V lost 3 bases to trimming and J lost 2 bases; unmatched junction nucleotides: 13. This CDR3 is built from 18 residues. The CDR3, as DNA: TGTGCCAGTAGTATGTTAGCGATAGGGGGCTTGTCCAAAAACATTCAGTACTTC. Translation: CASSMLAIGGLSKNIQYF.

The chain uses TRBV7-2 and TRBJ2-5; 7 nucleotides line up with TRBD2. Germline trimming cut 8 bases from V and 4 bases from J; bases unmatched to any gene: 16. The V gene's germline CDR1 is SGHTA and CDR2 FQGNSA. There are 16 residues in the CDR3. For the CDR3, the DNA is TGTGCCAGCTCCCTCGGGGCCCCGGGGGGAGGAGAGACCCAGTACTTC. This gives the protein CASSLGAPGGGETQYF.

This clone was seen once. V is TRBV5-1 and J is TRBJ1-1; no definite D call. The CDR3 is 16 residues long. V was shortened by 1 base and J by 3 bases, with 16 bases between the two germline ends. CDR1 is SGHRS, CDR2 YFSETQ, per germline. This chain's CDR3 is CASSLFGGVGDTEAFF. For the CDR3, the DNA is TGCGCCAGCAGCTTGTTTGGCGGGGTTGGAGACACTGAAGCTTTCTTT.

This chain uses TRBV4-3 with TRBJ2-7, with TRBD2 matching 9 bases. After removal of 4 bases from V and 5 bases from J, the junction contained 12 bases not matched to a gene. CDR3 length: 16 residues. Germline CDR1 LGHNA, CDR2 YSLEER. CDR3 coding DNA: TGCGCCAGCAGCCGTCGACTAGCGGCCGTTTCGGACGAGCAGTACTTC. Its protein product is CASSRRLAAVSDEQYF.

The chain couples TRBV9 to TRBJ1-6; tentatively, D is TRBD1 (6 bases). Germline V gene lookup returns CDR1 SGDLS and CDR2 YYNGEE. V shed 4 bases and J shed 8 bases, with 10 bases lying between them. There are 13 residues in the CDR3. The CDR3 protein is CASSTRQDSPLHF. In DNA form, the CDR3 reads TGTGCCAGCAGCACCCGACAGGATTCACCCCTCCACTTT.

The chain recombines TRBV29-1 with TRBJ2-2; maybe TRBD2 (6 bases). Per the germline V gene, CDR1 is SQVTM and CDR2 is ANQGSEA. Trimming removed 7 bases at V and 7 bases at J, with 13 bases between. This CDR3 has 12 amino acids. The CDR3 nucleotides are TGCAGCGGCACGCGGGGTGACGGGGAGCTGTTTTTT. Translating it yields CSGTRGDGELFF.

The V gene is TRBV5-1, the J gene TRBJ1-1, with a possible D match to TRBD1 (6 bases). Germline CDR1 and CDR2: SGHRS and YFSETQ. The V end lost 4 bases, the J end lost 3 bases, and 16 bases lay between the germline ends. The CDR3 is made up of 15 amino acids. This CDR3 is CASSERTDKYTEAFF. DNA of the CDR3: TGCGCCAGCAGCGAACGGACAGACAAATACACTGAAGCTTTCTTT.

V usage is TRBV5-1 and J usage is TRBJ1-1; TRBD1 aligns across 8 bases. CDR3 length: 12 amino acids. Germline trimming cut 2 bases from V and 7 bases from J; bases unmatched to any gene: 1. Germline CDR1 and CDR2: SGHRS and YFSETQ. The CDR3 region is CASSFDRGEAFF. The DNA for the CDR3 is TGCGCCAGCAGCTTTGACAGGGGTGAAGCTTTCTTT. The full variable domain, completed using reference TRBV5-1 and TRBJ1-1, is KAGVTQTPRYLIKTRGQQVTLSCSPISGHRSVSWYQQTPGQGLQFLFEYFSETQRNKGNFPGRFSGRQFSNSRSEMNVSTLELGDSALYLCASSFDRGEAFFGQGTRLTVV.

The V gene is TRBV5-5, the J gene TRBJ1-4; 9 bases line up with TRBD1. Germline V gives CDR1 SGHKS, CDR2 YYEKEE (reference sequence). V gave up 0 bases and J gave up 5 bases; unmatched junction bases: 5. CDR3 length equals 16 residues. CDR3 bases: TGTGCCAGCAGCTTGGACCCCGGGACAGGGAATGAAAAACTGTTTTTT. This sequence encodes CASSLDPGTGNEKLFF.

The chain uses TRBV19 and TRBJ2-7, with D tentatively TRBD2 (5 bases). Per germline, CDR1 LNHDA and CDR2 SQIVND (reference sequence). The germline V and J ends were trimmed by 6 bases and 6 bases, with 15 bases remaining between them. CDR3 size: 13 residues. The CDR3 DNA reads as TGTGCCAGTAGGCTTTCCGGGGTTGGCGAGCAGTACTTC. Translation: CASRLSGVGEQYF.

J is TRBJ1-4 and V is TRBV7-9; no clear D gene. Germline loops: CDR1 SEHNR, CDR2 FQNEAQ (reference sequence). Deletions cut 2 bases from V and 0 bases from J, with 13 bases between. The CDR3 runs to 17 residues. CDR3 residues: CASSLRYERATNEKLFF. The CDR3, as DNA: TGTGCCAGCAGCTTACGGTACGAGCGTGCAACTAATGAAAAACTGTTTTTT.

V usage is TRBV6-1 and J usage is TRBJ2-5; TRBD2 agrees at 14 bases. This CDR3 spans 18 amino acids. Germline CDR1 MNHNS, CDR2 SASEGT. The V segment lost 4 bases and the J segment 9 bases; nucleotides outside the gene matches: 16. CDR3 DNA sequence: TGTGCCAGCAGTGGCGGGACTAGCGGGGGCGCCCTCGTAGGGGCCCAGTACTTC. Amino acids: CASSGGTSGGALVGAQYF.

This clone was seen a handful of times. The gene calls are TRBV10-2 and TRBJ2-5; 11 bases fit TRBD2. V lost 10 bases, J lost 5 bases, and 9 bases stayed unmatched. Germline assignment: CDR1 WSHSY and CDR2 SAAADI. The CDR3 contains 14 residues. The CDR3 here is CATFSGGAAETQYF. The CDR3 region has the DNA TGCGCCACCTTTAGCGGGGGGGCCGCCGAGACCCAGTACTTC.

The CDR3 region has the DNA TGCGCCAGCAGCCAGGACAGGAGAGAAAAACTGTTTTTT. Protein sequence: CASSQDRREKLFF. V is TRBV5-1 and J is TRBJ1-4; 7 bases agree with TRBD1. Per the germline V gene, CDR1 is SGHRS and CDR2 is YFSETQ. The ends lost 4 bases at V and 8 bases at J; junction bases unmatched: 5. CDR3 length: 13 residues.

The V call is TRBV5-1, the J call TRBJ2-1; TRBD2 agrees at 7 bases. From germline, CDR1 is SGHRS and CDR2 YFSETQ. V shed 5 bases and J 0 bases; nucleotides not matched to a gene: 5. The CDR3 runs 15 residues. The CDR3 spells CASSLGGGSYNEQFF. The DNA for the CDR3 is TGCGCCAGCAGTCTGGGGGGGGGCTCCTACAATGAGCAGTTCTTC.

This clone has just one count. This sequence joins TRBV30 and TRBJ1-2; possibly TRBD1 for D (6 bases). CDR1 and CDR2 (germline): GTSNPN, SVGIG (reference sequence). The CDR3 totals 13 residues. Trimming stripped 0 bases from V and 10 bases from J, with 15 bases between. The CDR3 is CAWSVGPGADYTF. The CDR3 DNA sequence: TGTGCCTGGAGTGTAGGGCCAGGGGCCGACTACACCTTC.

The CDR3 reads CASSLLLAGGRGEQFF. For the CDR3, the DNA is TGTGCCAGCAGCTTACTCCTAGCGGGAGGGCGGGGTGAGCAGTTCTTC. This chain links TRBV7-8 with TRBJ2-1, with 12 bases identical to TRBD2. CDR1 and CDR2 (germline): SGHVS, FQNEAQ. J gave up 9 bases and V 2 bases, and 8 bases lay outside the gene matches. This CDR3 spans 16 amino acids. Complete variable domain (other parts from reference TRBV7-8 and TRBJ2-1): GAGVSQSPRYKVAKRGQDVALRCDPISGHVSLFWYQQALGQGPEFLTYFQNEAQLDKSGLPSDRFFAERPEGSVSTLKIQRTQQEDSAVYLCASSLLLAGGRGEQFFGPGTRLTVL.

V gene TRBV5-1 combines with J gene TRBJ2-2, with 8 bases aligning to TRBD1. V lost 7 bases, J lost 6 bases, and 2 bases stayed unmatched. The CDR3 runs 12 residues. Germline loops: CDR1 SGHRS, CDR2 YFSETQ. The CDR3 DNA is TGCGCCAGCCGGACAGGGTCCGGGGAGCTGTTTTTT. Translated, it gives CASRTGSGELFF.

The J gene is TRBJ2-7, the V gene TRBV30, with TRBD2 identical over 10 bases. V shed 4 bases and J 4 bases; nucleotides not matched to a gene: 10. Germline-derived CDR1 and CDR2 are GTSNPN and SVGIG (reference sequence). The CDR3 is made up of 15 amino acids. CDR3 nucleotides: TGTGCCTGGACTCCTTTTGGACTAGCGGCATACGAGCAGTACTTC. Translating gives CAWTPFGLAAYEQYF. Full variable domain (rest looked up from reference TRBV30 and TRBJ2-7): SQTIHQWPATLVQPVGSPLSLECTVEGTSNPNLYWYRQAAGRGLQLLFYSVGIGQISSEVPQNLSASRPQDRQFILSSKKLLLSDSGFYLCAWTPFGLAAYEQYFGPGTRLTVT.

V is TRBV5-1 and J is TRBJ2-5; a weak D match, TRBD2 (7 bases). Germline CDR1 and CDR2: SGHRS and YFSETQ. CDR3 length: 16 amino acids. Trimming took 1 base from V and 4 from J, leaving 17 bases between them. As DNA, the CDR3 is TGCGCCAGCAGCTTGTACTCTTGGGGGGGGGCAGAGACCCAGTACTTC. Translation: CASSLYSWGGAETQYF.

This clone occurred once. The CDR3 coding sequence is TGTGCCAGCAGCCGAGATTACCAAGAGACCCAGTACTTC. Translation: CASSRDYQETQYF. The chain carries TRBV6-4 and TRBJ2-5; D is uncertain. Germline V gene sequence: CDR1 MRHNA, CDR2 SNTAGT. The V and J ends lost 6 bases and 0 bases respectively, with 8 bases between them. The CDR3 consists of 13 residues.

The genes are TRBV4-1 and TRBJ1-1, with D possibly matching TRBD1 (6 bases). Germline CDR1 is MGHRA and CDR2 is YSYEKL. The CDR3 runs 17 residues. Trimming removed 0 bases at V and 9 bases at J, with 23 bases between. CDR3 sequence: CASSQETRGGRYPQAFF. DNA for the CDR3: TGCGCCAGCAGCCAAGAAACGAGGGGGGGGCGCTATCCTCAAGCTTTCTTT.

The chain employs TRBV7-6 and TRBJ2-7; D is possibly TRBD1 (6 bases). CDR1 is SGHVS, CDR2 FNYEAQ, per germline. There are 17 residues in the CDR3. V lost 1 base, J lost 0 bases, and 16 bases lay in between. CDR3 sequence (DNA): TGTGCCAGCAGCTTAGGCCGAACGGGACAACGCTCCTACGAGCAGTACTTC. Encoded protein: CASSLGRTGQRSYEQYF.

The rearrangement links TRBV18 to TRBJ1-5; D is unclear. The CDR3 has 15 amino acids. Per the germline V gene, CDR1 is KGHSH and CDR2 is LQKENI. Trimming shortened V by 1 base and J by 6 bases, and 13 bases separated the two germline ends. The DNA of the CDR3 is TGTGCCAGCTCACCACGACCCCTAGCAAGTCAGCCCCAGCATTTT. Amino acid sequence: CASSPRPLASQPQHF.